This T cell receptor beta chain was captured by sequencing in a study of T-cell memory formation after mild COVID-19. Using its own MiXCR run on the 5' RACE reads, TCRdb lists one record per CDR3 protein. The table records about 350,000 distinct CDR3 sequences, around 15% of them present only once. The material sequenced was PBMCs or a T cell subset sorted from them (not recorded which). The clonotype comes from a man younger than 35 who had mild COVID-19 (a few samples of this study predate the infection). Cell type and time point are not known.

CDR3 nucleotide sequence: TGTGCCAGCAGTCCACAGGGGCCCAATCAGCCCCAGCATTTT. This gives the protein CASSPQGPNQPQHF. The rearrangement links TRBV6-5 to TRBJ1-5; 7 bases align to TRBD1. V lost 5 bases to trimming and J lost 3 bases; unmatched junction nucleotides: 4. CDR1 MNHEY and CDR2 SVGAGI come from the germline V gene. The CDR3 covers 14 residues.